This passage covers 6 T cell receptor beta chains from one sample sequenced in a study of shared clonotypes between healthy human individuals (dated by TCRdb to about 2020). CD8 naive samples were CD45RO-negative cells positively selected for CCR7, giving a CD45RA+CCR7+ population that excluded TemRA cells. The library was built by means of the immunoSEQ multiplex PCR assay. This is the immuneACCESS table as TCRdb keeps it, with only in-frame sequences that have V and J called. A part of the clones is gone; compared with another copy, unresolved V genes explain less than half, and the rest is unexplained. The sample includes about 2.2 million clones, with roughly 93% observed a single time. About 1.7% of the sample goes to the ten largest clones. Input material: naive CD8+ T cells from PBMCs. The cell subset or site label corresponds to: CD45RA+CCR7+. The source is a man aged 18 to 29 in good health. Some clones in this sample may be carry-over from other donors' samples.

V usage is TRBV30 and J usage is TRBJ2-5; TRBD2 is a possible D gene (6 bases). Germline CDR1 reads GTSNPN; CDR2 reads SVGIG (reference sequence). V was shortened by 4 bases and J by 5 bases, with 14 bases between the two germline ends. This CDR3 region has 13 residues. The CDR3 region is CAWNRDLGETQYF. CDR3 DNA: TGTGCCTGGAATAGGGACTTAGGTGAGACCCAGTACTTC.

Only one count was recorded for this clone. The gene calls are TRBV30 and TRBJ2-2; D is possibly TRBD1 or TRBD2 (5 bases each). This CDR3 has 13 amino acids. Trimming stripped 0 bases from V and 8 bases from J, with 10 bases between. Germline V gene data show CDR1 as GTSNPN and CDR2 as SVGIG (reference sequence). The CDR3 sequence is CAWSVLGEGELFF. As DNA, the CDR3 is TGTGCCTGGAGTGTATTAGGGGAGGGGGAGCTGTTTTTT.

The chain recombines TRBV5-3 with TRBJ1-2, with 8 positions matching TRBD1. TRBV5-3 is known as an ORF, though its function is uncertain. This CDR3 spans 12 amino acids. V lost 7 bases and J lost 4; bases outside the gene matches: 3. In nucleotides, the CDR3 is TGTGCCAGAGCGACAGGGGCCTATGGCTACACCTTC. It encodes CARATGAYGYTF.

J is TRBJ1-1 and V is TRBV5-1; 12 bases map to TRBD1. The CDR3 contains 16 residues. Germline-derived CDR1 and CDR2 are SGHRS and YFSETQ. The ends lost 5 bases at V and 3 bases at J; junction bases unmatched: 8. Here the CDR3 DNA reads TGCGCCAGCAGACGGGGACAGGGGGCCCTCTACACTGAAGCTTTCTTT. Translation: CASRRGQGALYTEAFF. The full variable domain, with the rest looked up from reference TRBV5-1 and TRBJ1-1, is KAGVTQTPRYLIKTRGQQVTLSCSPISGHRSVSWYQQTPGQGLQFLFEYFSETQRNKGNFPGRFSGRQFSNSRSEMNVSTLELGDSALYLCASRRGQGALYTEAFFGQGTRLTVV.

The chain employs TRBV11-2 and TRBJ2-7, with no clear D. Trimming left V 6 bases short and J 0 bases short, with 12 bases between. The germline V gene encodes CDR1 SGHAT and CDR2 FQNNGV. The CDR3 extends over 14 amino acids. The CDR3 loop is CASRQRTDSYEQYF. The CDR3 nucleotides are TGTGCCAGCAGGCAAAGAACTGACTCCTACGAGCAGTACTTC.

The chain is built from TRBV27 and TRBJ2-7; weak D call: TRBD2 (6 bases). This CDR3 comprises 15 residues. The germline CDR1 and CDR2 sequences are MNHEY and SMNVEV (reference sequence). Trimming shortened V by 6 bases and J by 2 bases, and 17 bases separated the two germline ends. In DNA, the CDR3 is TGTGCCAGCAGCCCCGGAATCTCGGGGGCCTACGAGCAGTACTTC. Translated: CASSPGISGAYEQYF.